Listed below are T cell receptor beta chains from one sample, sequenced in a study of early T cells in non-severe SARS-CoV-2 infection. A single record per CDR3 protein comes from TCRdb applying MiXCR to the 5' RACE reads. This table holds tens of thousands of distinct CDR3 sequences, about 12% found once. The sequences come from whole blood, collected at baseline. These TCRs come from an adult who was a healthcare worker with PCR-confirmed SARS-CoV-2 infection or an uninfected control (not recorded which). The donor label of this sample is uncertain. Each CDR3 is given with its conserved first and last residue. Fields, in order: CDR3 length, D gene, J gene, clone size, V gene, CDR3 DNA, CDR3 protein. The D gene is left open where the match is weak. Some rows have no size entry. The others give once, few or many, or a class for an expanded clone.

len: 14; d_gene: -; j_gene: TRBJ2-5; abundance: many; v_gene: TRBV7-2; CDR3nt: TGTGCCAGCAGCTTAATTTCGCACCAAGAGACCCAGTACTTC; CDR3aa: CASSLISHQETQYF
len: 14; d_gene: -; j_gene: TRBJ1-4; abundance: -; v_gene: TRBV4-1; CDR3nt: TGCGCCAGCAGCCGTCCGACCAGCAATGAAAAACTGTTTTTT; CDR3aa: CASSRPTSNEKLFF
len: 15; d_gene: -; j_gene: TRBJ2-3; abundance: -; v_gene: TRBV5-1; CDR3nt: TGCGCCAGCAGCTTGGAACAGGAGTCCACAGATACGCAGTATTTT; CDR3aa: CASSLEQESTDTQYF
len: 16; d_gene: -; j_gene: TRBJ1-1; abundance: -; v_gene: TRBV12-3/TRBV12-4; CDR3nt: TGTGCCAGCAGCCGTGAAGATTATAGGTTGAGGGCCGAAGCTTTCTTT; CDR3aa: CASSREDYRLRAEAFF
len: 11; d_gene: -; j_gene: TRBJ2-3; abundance: few; v_gene: TRBV29-1; CDR3nt: TGCAGCACAGGACAGCGGGGTACGCAGTATTTT; CDR3aa: CSTGQRGTQYF
len: 14; d_gene: -; j_gene: TRBJ1-1; abundance: few; v_gene: TRBV3-1; CDR3nt: TGTGCCAGCAGCCAAGTTGCAGGGAACACTGAAGCTTTCTTT; CDR3aa: CASSQVAGNTEAFF
len: 13; d_gene: -; j_gene: TRBJ1-1; abundance: many; v_gene: TRBV30; CDR3nt: TGTGCCTGGAGTGTAGTGGGGAACACTGAAGCTTTCTTT; CDR3aa: CAWSVVGNTEAFF
len: 16; d_gene: -; j_gene: TRBJ2-6; abundance: many; v_gene: TRBV28; CDR3nt: TGTGCCAGCGGCCCCGGGAAGGCCTCTGGGGCCAACGTCCTGACTTTC; CDR3aa: CASGPGKASGANVLTF
len: 14; d_gene: TRBD1; j_gene: TRBJ2-1; abundance: few; v_gene: TRBV19; CDR3nt: TGTGCCAGTAGGGACAGGGGGCAAGTCAATGAGCAGTTCTTC; CDR3aa: CASRDRGQVNEQFF
len: 13; d_gene: -; j_gene: TRBJ1-1; abundance: few; v_gene: TRBV25-1; CDR3nt: TGTGCCAGCAGTGAACTCCAGAACACTGAAGCTTTCTTT; CDR3aa: CASSELQNTEAFF
len: 16; d_gene: TRBD1; j_gene: TRBJ1-1; abundance: -; v_gene: TRBV3-1; CDR3nt: TGTGCCAGCAGCCATCAAAGGGGGCGAACGGACACTGAAGCTTTCTTT; CDR3aa: CASSHQRGRTDTEAFF
len: 15; d_gene: TRBD1; j_gene: TRBJ1-2; abundance: few; v_gene: TRBV9; CDR3nt: TGTGCCAGCTCAAGCCAGGGACAGGTCTTACGTGGCTACACCTTC; CDR3aa: CASSSQGQVLRGYTF
len: 13; d_gene: -; j_gene: TRBJ2-3; abundance: few; v_gene: TRBV7-8; CDR3nt: TGTGCCAGCAGCTTAGCATTAGTGGATACGCAGTATTTT; CDR3aa: CASSLALVDTQYF
len: 14; d_gene: -; j_gene: TRBJ1-2; abundance: many; v_gene: TRBV25-1; CDR3nt: TGTGCCAGCAGTGTGACAGCACCTAACTATGGCTACACCTTC; CDR3aa: CASSVTAPNYGYTF
len: 16; d_gene: -; j_gene: TRBJ1-1; abundance: -; v_gene: TRBV18; CDR3nt: TGTGCCAGCTCACCCCCCCAATGGTGGGCTCGGACTGAAGCTTTCTTT; CDR3aa: CASSPPQWWARTEAFF
len: 14; d_gene: -; j_gene: TRBJ1-5; abundance: many; v_gene: TRBV24-1; CDR3nt: TGTGCCCTAGACCAGACCCTAAGCAATCAGCCCCAGCATTTT; CDR3aa: CALDQTLSNQPQHF
len: 15; d_gene: TRBD1; j_gene: TRBJ1-2; abundance: many; v_gene: TRBV14; CDR3nt: TGTGCCAGCAGCCAAGCCGGACAGGGAAACTATGGCTACACCTTC; CDR3aa: CASSQAGQGNYGYTF
len: 15; d_gene: -; j_gene: TRBJ1-1; abundance: many; v_gene: TRBV6-6; CDR3nt: TGTGCCAGCAGCCACCCGTCCAGGAGGGGTACTGAAGCTTTCTTT; CDR3aa: CASSHPSRRGTEAFF
len: 15; d_gene: TRBD2; j_gene: TRBJ2-5; abundance: -; v_gene: TRBV15; CDR3nt: TGTGCCACCAGCAGAGAGGGGACTAGTGAACAGACCCAGTACTTC; CDR3aa: CATSREGTSEQTQYF
len: 13; d_gene: -; j_gene: TRBJ1-2; abundance: few; v_gene: TRBV9; CDR3nt: TGTGCCAGCAGCGCACAGGAGAACTATGGCTACACCTTC; CDR3aa: CASSAQENYGYTF
len: 13; d_gene: -; j_gene: TRBJ1-1; abundance: -; v_gene: TRBV5-1; CDR3nt: TGCGCCAGCAGCGAAGGGGGATCAGGTGAAGCTTTCTTT; CDR3aa: CASSEGGSGEAFF
len: 19; d_gene: -; j_gene: TRBJ2-3; abundance: -; v_gene: TRBV6-1; CDR3nt: TGTGCCAGCAGTGAAAGGAGGACAATCCGCCAAACGGCAATCGTGGCGCAGTATTTT; CDR3aa: CASSERRTIRQTAIVAQYF
len: 15; d_gene: -; j_gene: TRBJ1-1; abundance: -; v_gene: TRBV6-5; CDR3nt: TGTGCCAGCAGTTACTCGGTAACAGTCTCGGCTGAAGCTTTCTTT; CDR3aa: CASSYSVTVSAEAFF
len: 15; d_gene: -; j_gene: TRBJ2-3; abundance: few; v_gene: TRBV12-3/TRBV12-4; CDR3nt: TGTGCCAGCAGCCTAGGGACGTACGGCACAGATACGCAGTATTTT; CDR3aa: CASSLGTYGTDTQYF
len: 15; d_gene: -; j_gene: TRBJ1-4; abundance: few; v_gene: TRBV5-6; CDR3nt: TGTGCCAGCAGCCGCCCGTTGACAACTAATGAAAAACTGTTTTTT; CDR3aa: CASSRPLTTNEKLFF
len: 15; d_gene: -; j_gene: TRBJ2-3; abundance: few; v_gene: TRBV6-2/TRBV6-3; CDR3nt: TGTGCCAGCAGTTCGGTGTACACTAGCACAGATACGCAGTATTTT; CDR3aa: CASSSVYTSTDTQYF
len: 14; d_gene: -; j_gene: TRBJ2-1; abundance: -; v_gene: TRBV12-3/TRBV12-4; CDR3nt: TGTGCCAGCACCCTGGGGTATAGCCACAATGAGCAGTTCTTC; CDR3aa: CASTLGYSHNEQFF
len: 13; d_gene: TRBD1; j_gene: TRBJ2-5; abundance: many; v_gene: TRBV18; CDR3nt: TGTGCCAGCAGCCCGGGACAGCAAGAGACCCAGTACTTC; CDR3aa: CASSPGQQETQYF
len: 14; d_gene: -; j_gene: TRBJ1-6; abundance: many; v_gene: TRBV5-1; CDR3nt: TGCGCCAGCAGCTTGGAACCTCCCGTCCCACCCCTCCACTTT; CDR3aa: CASSLEPPVPPLHF